This T cell receptor (beta chain) is from a study of cytomegalovirus exposure and HLA in healthy donors (dated by TCRdb to the late 2010s). About the investigation overall: According to a later analysis, the 120 or so validation repertoires were produced on the same platform as the 680 or so repertoires of the first cohort. The study combined high-throughput TCR immunosequencing, statistical association of individual TCRs with disease status, and machine learning to predict cytomegalovirus infection status. In addition to the first cohort of 650 to 800 subjects, a separate validation cohort of approximately 130 different subjects was used. The study was designed to test whether signatures of past pathogen exposure could be identified by cataloging public T cell receptors. The paper as a whole reports these results and caveats: According to the authors, the approach could potentially be generalized to other disease states and immunological phenotypes. Subsequent analysis determined that TCRs grouped into clusters in the first cohort also showed a tendency toward co-occurrence across the 120 or so validation repertoires, and 85% to 95% of cluster scores exceeded 0. Most TCR sequences were observed very rarely across donors, whereas some public TCRs were present in many individuals. In vitro tests confirmed that a few of the cytomegalovirus-associated TCR beta chains recognize cytomegalovirus antigens. The validation cohort had no HLA typing available for a later analysis, so co-occurrence within that cohort was assessed over all 120 or so repertoires. The classifier was reported to diagnose cytomegalovirus status with high specificity and sensitivity in both the original cohort and the validation cohort. In the study, around 150 TCR beta chains were listed as associated with cytomegalovirus.

The germline V gene specifies SGHRS as CDR1 and YFSETQ as CDR2. Here V drops 3 bases and J drops 0 bases, and the junction holds 1 base not matched to any gene. Reading from cysteine to phenylalanine, the CDR3 counts 15 amino acids. Only the CDR3 region is kept as DNA, spanning 45 bases read in frame from base 1. Libraries were made using the immunoSEQ multiplex PCR assay. For the original study's pipeline: A statistical classification framework was built for diagnosing cytomegalovirus status from the catalog of TCR beta chain sequences. As stored in TCRdb, this immuneACCESS dataset retains in-frame rearrangements with V and J assigned. A fraction of the clones does not appear; measured against another copy, unresolved V genes explain less than half of the discrepancy, and the remainder lacks a known reason. Clone size and the V and J calls come from that table; the DNA yielded D and trimming. Within this sample are 65,000 to 80,000 clones, with roughly 92% of them counted one time only. The ten largest clonotypes hold 1.5% to 2% of the sample.

The donors belonged to the validation cohort of about 120 subjects, which was separate from the 666-subject first cohort. In the case of this clone: The target of this receptor is not known. Per-base quality was not reported, and no clone a single base away is much larger than it.

In this chain, TRBV5-1 is recombined with TRBJ2-3; TRBD1 lines up with 10 middle nucleotides. The sequence was obtained from a young woman in good health and CMV-seropositive. Sequences were obtained from PBMCs. In nucleotides, the sequence is TGCGCCAGCAGCTCGGGACAGGGGAGCACAGATACGCAGTATTTT. Its amino acids are CASSSGQGSTDTQYF.